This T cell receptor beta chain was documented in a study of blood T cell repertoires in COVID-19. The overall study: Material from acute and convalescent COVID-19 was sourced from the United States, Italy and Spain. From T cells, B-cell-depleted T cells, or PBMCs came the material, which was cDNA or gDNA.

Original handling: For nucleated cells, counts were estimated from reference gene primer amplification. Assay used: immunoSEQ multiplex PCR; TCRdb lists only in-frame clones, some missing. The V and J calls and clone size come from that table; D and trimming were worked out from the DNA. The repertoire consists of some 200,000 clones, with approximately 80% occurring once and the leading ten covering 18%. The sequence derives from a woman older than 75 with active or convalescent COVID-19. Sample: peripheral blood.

The CDR3 loop is CASSPLPTSTDTQYF. The CDR3 region has the DNA TGTGCCAGCTCACCCCTTCCAACTAGCACAGATACGCAGTATTTT. The chain joins TRBV18 to TRBJ2-3; D not certain. Trimming stripped 3 bases from V and 0 bases from J, with 10 bases between. Germline V CDR1 and CDR2: KGHSH, LQKENI. The CDR3 sequence is 15 residues long.